This TCR beta chain was documented in a study of T cell responses to AZD1222 COVID-19 vaccine. Data came from immunoSEQ multiplex PCR; TCRdb stores just in-frame clones and leaves some out. The sample contains about 110,000 clones, approximately 90% of which appear only once. CDR3 length: 14 residues. V lost 0 bases and J 1 base, leaving 6 bases between the germline ends. The source of this sequence is an adult who received the AZD1222 COVID-19 vaccine. The chain is built from TRBV23-1 and TRBJ1-2; D is uncertain. TRBV23-1 is identified as an open reading frame with a role that is uncertain. Sequenced here: peripheral blood, sampled 28 days after the second AZD1222 dose. CDR3 protein: CASSQSRSNYGYTF. The CDR3 DNA reads as TGCGCCAGCAGTCAATCGCGGAGTAACTATGGCTACACCTTC.